The source of this T cell receptor beta chain is a study of OX40 agonist ivuxolimab in advanced cancers. For the study at large: The study treated patients with ivuxolimab, an agonistic anti-OX40 (CD134) antibody.

Study-level results: At 0.1 to 3.0 mg/kg, CD4+ and CD8+ blood T cells expanded clonally by week 6.

Enrollment shut out patients with autoimmune disease history or systemic immunosuppression. Blood samples were obtained at baseline, cycle 4 day 1, and cycle 7 day 1. This clone was seen just once. Its antigen is not known. The CDR3 extends over 14 amino acids. Germline values: CDR1 SGHVS, CDR2 FNYEAQ. V gave up 3 bases and J gave up 0 bases, with 9 bases separating them. Some clones are missing from TCRdb's copy, which holds only in-frame ones; the method was immunoSEQ multiplex PCR. The sample lists about 86,000 clones; about 90% were seen once. This clonotype was obtained from an adult with an advanced solid tumor such as melanoma, head and neck, liver or kidney cancer. The chain combines TRBV7-6 with TRBJ2-7; no reliable D call. Sequencing was performed on CD4+ or CD8+ T cells sorted from blood, taken in a trial of the OX40 agonist ivuxolimab. The CDR3 is CASSFLQYSYEQYF. In nucleotides, the CDR3 is TGTGCCAGCAGCTTTCTTCAGTACTCCTACGAGCAGTACTTC.